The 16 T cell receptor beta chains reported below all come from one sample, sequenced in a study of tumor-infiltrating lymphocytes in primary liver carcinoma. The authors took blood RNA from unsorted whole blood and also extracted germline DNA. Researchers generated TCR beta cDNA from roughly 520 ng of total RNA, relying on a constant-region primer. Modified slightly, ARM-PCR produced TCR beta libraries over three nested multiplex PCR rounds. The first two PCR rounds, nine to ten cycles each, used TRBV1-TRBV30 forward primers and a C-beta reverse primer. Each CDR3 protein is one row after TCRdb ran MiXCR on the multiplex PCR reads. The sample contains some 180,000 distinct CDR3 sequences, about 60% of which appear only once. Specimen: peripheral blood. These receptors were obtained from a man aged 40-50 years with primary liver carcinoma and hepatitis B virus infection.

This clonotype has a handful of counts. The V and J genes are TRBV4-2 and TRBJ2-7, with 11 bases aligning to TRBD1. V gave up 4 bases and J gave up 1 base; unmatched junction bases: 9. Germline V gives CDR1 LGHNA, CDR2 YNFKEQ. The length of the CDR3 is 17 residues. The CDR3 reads CASSLPGQGERSYEQYF. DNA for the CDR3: TGTGCCAGCAGCCTCCCGGGACAGGGGGAAAGGTCCTACGAGCAGTACTTC.

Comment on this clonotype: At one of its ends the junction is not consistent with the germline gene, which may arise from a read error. The CDR3: CSVRREAYKQYF. The CDR3, as DNA: TGCAGCGTGAGGAGGGAAGCCTACAAGCAGTACTTC. V and J are TRBV29-1 and TRBJ2-7; D is possibly TRBD2 (6 bases). Germline CDR1 SQVTM, CDR2 ANQGSEA. This CDR3 contains 12 residues.

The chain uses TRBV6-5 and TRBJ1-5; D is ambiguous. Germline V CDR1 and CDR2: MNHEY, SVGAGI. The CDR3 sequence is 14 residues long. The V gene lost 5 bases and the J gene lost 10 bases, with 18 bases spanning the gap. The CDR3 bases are TGTGCCAGCAGTCCACAGTGTATCGGTCAACCCCAGCATTTT. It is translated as CASSPQCIGQPQHF.

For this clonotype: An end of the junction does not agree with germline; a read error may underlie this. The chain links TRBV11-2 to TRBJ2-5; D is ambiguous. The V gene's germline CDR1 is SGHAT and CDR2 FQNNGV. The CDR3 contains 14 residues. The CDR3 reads CASNLVVWGETQYF. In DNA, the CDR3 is TGTGCCAGCAACTTAGTCGTGTGGGGAGAGACCCAGTACTTC.

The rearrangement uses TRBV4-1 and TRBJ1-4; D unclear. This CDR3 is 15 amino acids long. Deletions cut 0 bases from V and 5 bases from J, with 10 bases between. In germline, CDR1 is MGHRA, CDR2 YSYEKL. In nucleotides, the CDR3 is TGCGCCAGCAGCCAAGAACCCGTACAGAATGAAAAACTGTTTTTT. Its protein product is CASSQEPVQNEKLFF.

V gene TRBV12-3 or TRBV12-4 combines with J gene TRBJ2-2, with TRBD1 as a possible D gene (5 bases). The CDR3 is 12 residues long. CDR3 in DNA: TGTTCTTTTAGGGGGAACACCGGGGAGCTGTTTTTT. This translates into CSFRGNTGELFF.

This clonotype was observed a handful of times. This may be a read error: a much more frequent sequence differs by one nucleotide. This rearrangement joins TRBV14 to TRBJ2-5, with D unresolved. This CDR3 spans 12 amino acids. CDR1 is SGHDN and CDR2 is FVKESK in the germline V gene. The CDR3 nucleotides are TGTGCCAGCAGCCAAGTTACTAAGGCGAAGAATTTC. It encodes CASSQVTKAKNF.

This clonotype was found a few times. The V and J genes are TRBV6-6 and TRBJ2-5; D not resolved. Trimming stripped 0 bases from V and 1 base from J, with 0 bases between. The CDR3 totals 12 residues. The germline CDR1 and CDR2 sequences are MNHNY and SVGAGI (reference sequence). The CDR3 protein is CASSYSQETQYF. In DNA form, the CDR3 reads TGTGCCAGCAGTTACTCCCAAGAGACCCAGTACTTC.

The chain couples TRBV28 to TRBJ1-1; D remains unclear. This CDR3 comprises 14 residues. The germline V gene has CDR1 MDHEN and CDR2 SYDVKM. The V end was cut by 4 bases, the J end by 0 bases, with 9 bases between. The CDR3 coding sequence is TGTGCCAGCAGTTCCATGGTTCTGAACACTGAAGCTTTCTTT. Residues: CASSSMVLNTEAFF.

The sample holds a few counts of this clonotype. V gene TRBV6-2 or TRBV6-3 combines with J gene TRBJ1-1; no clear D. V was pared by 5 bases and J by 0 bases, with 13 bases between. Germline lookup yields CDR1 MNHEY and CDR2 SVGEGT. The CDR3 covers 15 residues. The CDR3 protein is CASSPPWVLNTEAFF. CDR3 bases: TGTGCCAGCAGTCCCCCCTGGGTTTTGAACACTGAAGCTTTCTTT.

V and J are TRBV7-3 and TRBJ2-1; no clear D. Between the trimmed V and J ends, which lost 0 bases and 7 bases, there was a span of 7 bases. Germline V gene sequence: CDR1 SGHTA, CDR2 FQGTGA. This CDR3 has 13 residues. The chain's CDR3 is CASSLTNGNEQFF. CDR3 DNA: TGTGCCAGCAGCTTAACGAATGGGAATGAGCAGTTCTTC. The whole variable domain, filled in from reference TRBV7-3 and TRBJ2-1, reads GAGVSQTPSNKVTEKGKYVELRCDPISGHTALYWYRQSLGQGPEFLIYFQGTGAADDSGLPNDRFFAVRPEGSVSTLKIQRTERGDSAVYLCASSLTNGNEQFFGPGTRLTVL.

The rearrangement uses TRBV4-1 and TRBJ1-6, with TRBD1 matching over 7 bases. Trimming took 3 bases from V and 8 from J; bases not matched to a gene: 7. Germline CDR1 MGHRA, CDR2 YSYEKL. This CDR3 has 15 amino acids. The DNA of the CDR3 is TGCGCCAGCAGCCATCGGACAGGATCCTATTCACCCCTCCACTTT. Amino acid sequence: CASSHRTGSYSPLHF.

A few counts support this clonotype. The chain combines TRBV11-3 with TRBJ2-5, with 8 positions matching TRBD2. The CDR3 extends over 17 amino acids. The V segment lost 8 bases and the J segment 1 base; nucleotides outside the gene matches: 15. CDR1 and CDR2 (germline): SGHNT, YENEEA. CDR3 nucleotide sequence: TGTGCCAGCCATACGGTAGCGGGACCTAAATTCCAAGAGACCCAGTACTTC. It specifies CASHTVAGPKFQETQYF.

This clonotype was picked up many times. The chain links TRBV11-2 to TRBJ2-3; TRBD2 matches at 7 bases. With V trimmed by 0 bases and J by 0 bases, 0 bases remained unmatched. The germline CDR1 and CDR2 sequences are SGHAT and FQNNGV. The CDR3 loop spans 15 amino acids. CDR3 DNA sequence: TGTGCCAGCAGCTTAGAGCGGGAGAGCACAGATACGCAGTATTTT. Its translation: CASSLERESTDTQYF.

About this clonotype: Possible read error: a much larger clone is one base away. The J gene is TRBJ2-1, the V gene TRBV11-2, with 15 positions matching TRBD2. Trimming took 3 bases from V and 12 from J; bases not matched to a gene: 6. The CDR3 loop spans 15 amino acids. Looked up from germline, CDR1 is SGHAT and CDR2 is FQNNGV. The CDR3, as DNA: TGTGCCAGCAGCTTCGGACTAGCGGGAGGGGTGTCGCAGTTCTTC. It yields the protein CASSFGLAGGVSQFF.

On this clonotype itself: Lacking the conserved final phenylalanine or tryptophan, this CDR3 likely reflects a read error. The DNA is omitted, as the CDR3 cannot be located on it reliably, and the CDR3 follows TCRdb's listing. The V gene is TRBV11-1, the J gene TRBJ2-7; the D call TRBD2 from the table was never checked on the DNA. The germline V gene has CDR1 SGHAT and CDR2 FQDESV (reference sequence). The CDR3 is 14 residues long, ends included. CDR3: CASSPSQGSYEQHL.